Each of the 9 T cell receptor beta chains below was sequenced from the same sample in a study of blood T cell repertoires in COVID-19. Generated by immunoSEQ multiplex PCR, the TCRdb table keeps only in-frame clones and is missing some. The sample records under 450,000 clones, roughly four fifths being singletons. The sample comprised PBMCs or T cells enriched from blood (not recorded which). These receptors were collected from a woman aged 45-59 years who had recovered from COVID-19.

The rearrangement uses TRBV18 and TRBJ2-3, with a tentative D call TRBD1 (5 bases). Germline CDR1 and CDR2: KGHSH and LQKENI. The CDR3 extends over 14 amino acids. Trimming took off 1 base at V and 2 bases at J, with 7 bases between the two ends. CDR3 residues: CASSPLGVTDTQYF. The DNA for the CDR3 is TGTGCCAGCTCACCACTAGGGGTCACAGATACGCAGTATTTT.

This clone has just a few counts. This sequence joins TRBV13 and TRBJ2-5; 7 bases agree with TRBD2. Germline V gene data show CDR1 as PRHDT and CDR2 as FYEKMQ (reference sequence). Germline trimming cut 1 base from V and 3 bases from J; bases unmatched to any gene: 2. There are 14 residues in the CDR3. Here the CDR3 reads CASSLVAGEETQYF. Here the CDR3 DNA reads TGTGCCAGCAGCTTAGTTGCGGGGGAAGAGACCCAGTACTTC.

This clone appeared a single time. In DNA form, the CDR3 reads TGCAGCGCAAAAAGGGGCGGCGGCTATGGCTACACCTTC. It encodes CSAKRGGGYGYTF. The chain is built from TRBV29-1 and TRBJ1-2; perhaps TRBD1 as D (5 bases). Deletions cut 7 bases from V and 4 bases from J, with 16 bases between. CDR1 is SQVTM, CDR2 ANQGSEA, per germline. CDR3 length: 13 residues.

The chain combines TRBV5-4 with TRBJ2-3, with 8 bases identical to TRBD2. Germline CDR1 reads SGHNT; CDR2 reads YYREEE (reference sequence). This CDR3 is built from 15 residues. V lost 3 bases, J lost 2 bases, and 5 bases stayed unmatched. CDR3 loop: CASSSAGDSTDTQYF. The CDR3 coding sequence is TGTGCCAGCAGCTCAGCGGGGGATTCCACAGATACGCAGTATTTT.

The J gene is TRBJ2-3, the V gene TRBV6-2 or TRBV6-3; perhaps TRBD1 as D (6 bases). CDR1 is MNHEY and CDR2 is SVGEGT in the germline V gene. V was pared by 10 bases and J by 0 bases, with 20 bases between. The CDR3 has 16 amino acids. CDR3 sequence: CATSPLNRVSTDTQYF. Written as DNA, the CDR3 is TGTGCCACCAGCCCTCTAAACAGGGTGAGCACAGATACGCAGTATTTT.

In DNA, the CDR3 is TGTGCCAGCAGCGTAGCAGGGACAGGGGGCCTCGGGGAGCTGTTTTTT. Its translation is CASSVAGTGGLGELFF. The J gene is TRBJ2-2, the V gene TRBV9; TRBD1 agrees at 12 bases. From germline, CDR1 is SGDLS and CDR2 YYNGEE. After removal of 0 bases from V and 7 bases from J, the junction contained 4 bases not matched to a gene. This CDR3 is built from 16 residues.

The gene calls are TRBV9 and TRBJ1-4; D not certain. The CDR3 has 15 residues. Germline loops: CDR1 SGDLS, CDR2 YYNGEE. The ends were cut back, 0 bases at V and 8 bases at J, with 14 bases in the middle. CDR3 residues: CASSVEAGKYEKLFF. The DNA for the CDR3 is TGTGCCAGCAGCGTAGAAGCAGGAAAGTACGAAAAACTGTTTTTT.

This clone was seen more than once but under ten times. CDR3 loop: CASSSRDRGNYGYTF. The DNA of the CDR3 is TGTGCCAGCAGCTCCCGGGACAGGGGAAACTATGGCTACACCTTC. V gene TRBV11-2 combines with J gene TRBJ1-2; 10 nucleotides align to TRBD1. Losses at the gene ends were 4 bases for V and 2 bases for J; bases not matched to a gene: 4. This CDR3 is 15 amino acids long. The germline gives CDR1 SGHAT, CDR2 FQNNGV.

The genes are TRBV11-2 and TRBJ2-3; 7 positions agree with TRBD2. This CDR3 contains 14 residues. Germline CDR1 is SGHAT and CDR2 is FQNNGV. Trimming cost V 5 bases and J 6 bases; bases outside gene matches: 8. The CDR3 coding sequence is TGTGCCAGCAGCCTTGGACTAGTGATGGATACGCAGTATTTT. This encodes CASSLGLVMDTQYF.